One and the same sample provided the 27 T cell receptor beta chains below, sequenced in a study of blood T cell repertoires in COVID-19. The protocol was immunoSEQ multiplex PCR, while the TCRdb copy is restricted to in-frame clones and leaves out a portion. The data show some 330,000 clones, 75% to 90% seen once. The sample comprised PBMCs or T cells enriched from blood (not recorded which). These receptors all come from a man between 25 and 39 years old who had recovered from COVID-19.

CDR3 DNA sequence: TGTGCCACTACGGACCGTCCAACGGGGGGCACTGAAGCTTTCTTT. It translates to CATTDRPTGGTEAFF. The chain uses TRBV19 and TRBJ1-1, with D tentatively TRBD1 (5 bases). Trimming left V 10 bases short and J 4 bases short, with 22 bases between. This CDR3 contains 15 residues. Germline CDR1 LNHDA, CDR2 SQIVND (reference sequence).

V and J are TRBV7-9 and TRBJ1-2, with D tentatively TRBD1 (5 bases). V was cut by 8 bases and J by 2 bases, with 12 bases left in between. The CDR3 has 13 amino acids. Germline V gene sequence: CDR1 SEHNR, CDR2 FQNEAQ (reference sequence). CDR3 nucleotides: TGTGCCAGCCGGTCGGGGGGGAACTATGGCTACACCTTC. Residues: CASRSGGNYGYTF.

J is TRBJ2-7 and V is TRBV28, with TRBD1 matching 7 bases. The trim removed 3 bases at V and 3 bases at J, leaving 5 bases unmatched. Germline CDR1 reads MDHEN; CDR2 reads SYDVKM. This CDR3 spans 14 amino acids. CDR3 sequence: CASSLTGLHYEQYF. The CDR3 DNA reads as TGTGCCAGCAGTTTGACAGGGCTTCACTACGAGCAGTACTTC.

The rearrangement uses TRBV27 and TRBJ2-7; tentative D call: TRBD2 (6 bases). V was clipped by 3 bases and J by 6 bases, with 12 bases between them. Germline V lookup: CDR1 MNHEY, CDR2 SMNVEV (reference sequence). The CDR3 has 13 residues. CDR3 DNA sequence: TGTGCCAGCAGTTTCGGTCCCGGGGGCGAGCAGTACTTC. It specifies CASSFGPGGEQYF.

The V and J genes are TRBV18 and TRBJ2-3; 10 bases align to TRBD2. The CDR3 consists of 15 residues. Germline V gene lookup returns CDR1 KGHSH and CDR2 LQKENI. V lost 6 bases and J lost 6; bases outside the gene matches: 9. This CDR3 is CASSKSGGASDTQYF. CDR3 DNA sequence: TGTGCCAGCTCCAAAAGCGGGGGGGCCTCCGATACGCAGTATTTT. Using reference TRBV18 and TRBJ2-3 for the parts outside the CDR3, the full variable domain is NAGVMQNPRHLVRRRGQEARLRCSPMKGHSHVYWYRQLPEEGLKFMVYLQKENIIDESGMPKERFSAEFPKEGPSILRIQQVVRGDSAAYFCASSKSGGASDTQYFGPGTRLTVL.

The J gene is TRBJ2-5, the V gene TRBV6-2 or TRBV6-3, with a tentative D call TRBD2 (6 bases). With 5 bases removed from V and 2 bases from J, the gap between germline ends came to 12 bases. The CDR3 runs to 14 residues. In germline, CDR1 is MNHEY, CDR2 SVGEGT. CDR3 region: CASSPWGDQETQYF. The CDR3 bases are TGTGCCAGCAGTCCGTGGGGGGATCAAGAGACCCAGTACTTC.

V gene TRBV30 combines with J gene TRBJ2-4, with D maybe TRBD2 (5 bases). Germline V gene lookup returns CDR1 GTSNPN and CDR2 SVGIG (reference sequence). The CDR3 sequence is 17 residues long. V was shortened by 1 base and J by 2 bases, with 18 bases between the two germline ends. The CDR3 nucleotides read TGTGCCTGGAGTGACCCGGACTTTCGCTTGACCAAAAACATTCAGTACTTC. It codes for CAWSDPDFRLTKNIQYF.

This clone showed up just a few times. The identical CDR3 is also encoded by other nucleotide sequences in the sample. The J gene is TRBJ2-3, the V gene TRBV18, with D uncertain. The germline gives CDR1 KGHSH, CDR2 LQKENI. The CDR3 contains 13 residues. Trimming left V 2 bases short and J 3 bases short, with 6 bases between. The CDR3 loop is CASSPASTDTQYF. CDR3 DNA: TGTGCCAGCTCACCAGCTAGTACAGATACGCAGTATTTT.

The V and J genes are TRBV7-9 and TRBJ2-5; D perhaps matches TRBD1 (6 bases). This CDR3 region has 15 residues. V lost 1 base to trimming and J lost 2 bases, with 11 bases between them. Germline assignment: CDR1 SEHNR and CDR2 FQNEAQ (reference sequence). The CDR3 spells CASSLETGWQETQYF. The CDR3 DNA reads as TGTGCCAGCAGCTTAGAAACAGGGTGGCAAGAGACCCAGTACTTC.

The chain has TRBV4-1 and TRBJ2-2; D ambiguous. Per the germline V gene, CDR1 is MGHRA and CDR2 is YSYEKL. CDR3 length: 12 residues. Trimming left V 2 bases short and J 6 bases short, with 4 bases between. This CDR3 is CASSQFAGELFF. CDR3 nucleotide sequence: TGCGCCAGCAGCCAATTCGCCGGGGAGCTGTTTTTT.

The rearrangement uses TRBV2 and TRBJ2-3, with 9 nucleotides matching TRBD2. V lost 1 base to trimming and J lost 2 bases; unmatched junction nucleotides: 4. This CDR3 is 16 amino acids long. The V gene's germline CDR1 is SNHLY and CDR2 FYNNEI. The CDR3 spells CASSEGAGGDTDTQYF. The CDR3 region has the DNA TGTGCCAGCAGTGAAGGGGCGGGGGGGGACACAGATACGCAGTATTTT.

This clone was detected only once. V gene TRBV3-1 (or the pseudogene TRBV3-2) combines with J gene TRBJ2-6; D may be TRBD1 (5 bases). CDR3 length: 14 residues. V was trimmed by 3 bases and J by 4 bases, leaving 7 bases between them. Germline V gives CDR1 LGHDT, CDR2 YNNKEL (reference sequence). CDR3 nucleotides: TGTGCCAGCAGCCAGAAGGGGGGGGCCAACGTCCTGACTTTC. Protein product: CASSQKGGANVLTF.

This chain joins TRBV7-9 and TRBJ2-1; tentative D call: TRBD2 (5 bases). The V end was cut by 4 bases, the J end by 7 bases, with 11 bases between. CDR1 SEHNR and CDR2 FQNEAQ come from the germline V gene (reference sequence). The CDR3 totals 13 residues. CDR3 bases: TGTGCCAGCAGCTCCAAGACGGGGAATGAGCAGTTCTTC. This gives the protein CASSSKTGNEQFF.

This sequence joins TRBV7-2 and TRBJ2-1; D is uncertain. The V gene lost 1 base and the J gene lost 2 bases, with 9 bases spanning the gap. This CDR3 has 15 residues. Germline CDR1 SGHTA, CDR2 FQGNSA. The CDR3 nucleotides read TGTGCCAGCAGCTTAGACTTGGCGGCCTACAATGAGCAGTTCTTC. Its protein product is CASSLDLAAYNEQFF.

CDR3: CASSMAKEAFF. The CDR3 coding sequence is TGTGCCAGTAGTATGGCAAAGGAAGCTTTCTTT. The chain joins TRBV19 to TRBJ1-1, with D uncertain. The CDR3 contains 11 residues. With 3 bases removed from V and 8 bases from J, the gap between germline ends came to 7 bases. CDR1 and CDR2 (germline): LNHDA, SQIVND (reference sequence).

The chain couples TRBV5-5 to TRBJ1-2; 9 positions agree with TRBD1. This CDR3 spans 15 amino acids. Germline CDR1 is SGHKS and CDR2 is YYEKEE (reference sequence). The ends lost 0 bases at V and 8 bases at J; junction bases unmatched: 8. The CDR3: CASSLAGTGKRGYTF. In DNA, the CDR3 is TGTGCCAGCAGCTTGGCTGGGACAGGGAAAAGGGGCTACACCTTC.

This chain uses TRBV12-5 with TRBJ2-1; D might be TRBD2 (5 bases). The germline V gene has CDR1 LGHNT and CDR2 FRNRAP. The CDR3 has 13 residues. V was clipped by 4 bases and J by 9 bases, with 13 bases between them. The CDR3 sequence: CASGSPGFSEQFF. For the CDR3, the DNA is TGTGCTAGTGGTTCCCCGGGGTTTAGTGAGCAGTTCTTC.

This chain joins TRBV10-3 and TRBJ1-5, with 10 nucleotides matching TRBD1. The CDR3 contains 16 residues. Per germline, CDR1 ENHRY and CDR2 SYGVKD. In DNA, the CDR3 is TGTGCTGAGACAGGGGGCATTCCATCTAGCAATCAGCCCCAGCATTTT. Its translation is CAETGGIPSSNQPQHF.

V is TRBV14 and J is TRBJ2-1; 8 nucleotides match TRBD1. This CDR3 is built from 16 residues. Trimming removed 3 bases from V and 6 bases from J; junction bases left unmatched: 10. CDR1 is SGHDN, CDR2 FVKESK, per germline. The CDR3 region is CASSQPLTGVLNEQFF. In nucleotides, the CDR3 is TGTGCCAGCAGCCAGCCTTTGACAGGGGTCCTCAATGAGCAGTTCTTC.

This chain uses TRBV28 with TRBJ2-1; D may be TRBD1 (6 bases). The CDR3 sequence is 15 residues long. V lost 3 bases to trimming and J lost 2 bases, with 11 bases between them. The germline CDR1 and CDR2 sequences are MDHEN and SYDVKM. The CDR3 loop is CASSLRGGPYNEQFF. The CDR3 DNA follows: TGTGCCAGCAGTTTGAGAGGGGGACCCTACAATGAGCAGTTCTTC.

The chain joins TRBV3-1 (or the pseudogene TRBV3-2) to TRBJ1-5; TRBD1 is a possible D gene (6 bases). V was clipped by 0 bases and J by 7 bases, with 13 bases between them. The germline CDR1 and CDR2 sequences are LGHDT and YNNKEL (reference sequence). The CDR3 covers 15 residues. CDR3 loop: CASSQDRGKGQPQHF. The CDR3 DNA sequence: TGTGCCAGCAGCCAAGATAGGGGGAAAGGACAGCCCCAGCATTTT.

The V call is TRBV7-2, the J call TRBJ1-4; possibly TRBD1 for D (5 bases). V was shortened by 1 base and J by 6 bases, with 12 bases between the two germline ends. Germline V gene data show CDR1 as SGHTA and CDR2 as FQGNSA. The CDR3 runs 15 residues. The DNA of the CDR3 is TGTGCCAGCAGCTTAGGCGGGGGTCGGGATGAAAAACTGTTTTTT. This translates into CASSLGGGRDEKLFF.

The CDR3 DNA is TGTGCCAGCAGTTTCGGACAGGGCACAGATACGCAGTATTTT. Translating gives CASSFGQGTDTQYF. The genes are TRBV14 and TRBJ2-3; 7 bases agree with TRBD1. The junction had 4 bases not matched to a gene; V was cut back by 6 bases and J by 1 base. Germline CDR1 and CDR2: SGHDN and FVKESK. CDR3 length: 14 residues.

This chain links TRBV6-4 with TRBJ1-1; TRBD1 matches 7 bases. V dropped 11 bases and J dropped 2; count of bases not matched to a gene: 17. CDR3 length: 16 amino acids. Germline assignment: CDR1 MRHNA and CDR2 SNTAGT. CDR3 region: CAASKEEQGVNTEAFF. CDR3 DNA: TGTGCCGCCAGCAAGGAGGAGCAGGGGGTAAACACTGAAGCTTTCTTT.

The gene calls are TRBV5-1 and TRBJ1-6; 7 positions match TRBD1. CDR1 and CDR2 from the germline V gene are SGHRS and YFSETQ. This CDR3 is built from 14 residues. Germline trimming cut 4 bases from V and 8 bases from J; bases unmatched to any gene: 6. The DNA of the CDR3 is TGCGCCAGCAGCGCGGGGACAGCCGATTCACCCCTCCACTTT. Amino acid sequence: CASSAGTADSPLHF.

The chain combines TRBV13 with TRBJ1-4; 11 nucleotides match TRBD1. V lost 2 bases and J lost 7; bases outside the gene matches: 21. CDR1 PRHDT and CDR2 FYEKMQ come from the germline V gene (reference sequence). This CDR3 has 21 amino acids. The CDR3 sequence: CASSLRRTGGAPRGFGEKLFF. The CDR3 region has the DNA TGTGCCAGCAGCTTACGGAGGACAGGGGGCGCTCCGAGGGGTTTTGGTGAAAAACTGTTTTTT.

This clone was recorded only once. The genes are TRBV7-3 and TRBJ1-1; TRBD1 agrees at 9 bases. CDR1 is SGHTA and CDR2 is FQGTGA in the germline V gene. Unmatched junction bases numbered 11, after V lost 5 bases and J lost 4 bases. This CDR3 comprises 16 residues. The CDR3 reads CASSPLHRGLSTEAFF. CDR3 sequence (DNA): TGTGCCAGCAGCCCTCTTCACAGGGGGCTGAGCACTGAAGCTTTCTTT. The whole variable domain, remainder taken from reference TRBV7-3 and TRBJ1-1, is GAGVSQTPSNKVTEKGKYVELRCDPISGHTALYWYRQSLGQGPEFLIYFQGTGAADDSGLPNDRFFAVRPEGSVSTLKIQRTERGDSAVYLCASSPLHRGLSTEAFFGQGTRLTVV.